This T cell receptor beta chain was profiled in a study of tumor-infiltrating lymphocytes in glioblastoma multiforme. General study results and limits: Clone frequencies may be distorted by unequal TCR transcripts per cell. Just one glioblastoma patient contributed to the TCR-mutation comparison.

Three nested ARM-PCR rounds with V-beta and C-beta primers built TCRB libraries. Input was 0.45 to 0.5 ug total RNA, reverse-transcribed with a C-beta primer. These TCRB libraries lack any described unique molecular identifiers. TCRdb re-derived calls from the multiplex PCR reads in MiXCR, one entry per CDR3 protein. The data contain about 13,000 distinct CDR3 sequences, 64% of them seen just once; the ten biggest clones take up more than 25%. This clonotype was recorded a few times. As yet, its antigen is unknown. Given the absence of the conserved phenylalanine or tryptophan at the CDR3 end, a read error is likely. The CDR3 has 14 residues. Germline loops: CDR1 KGHSH, CDR2 LQKENI. V dropped 3 bases and J dropped 0 bases, with 7 bases sitting between them.

Sequences were obtained from brain tumor tissue. This chain connects TRBV18 to TRBJ2-3; no clear D. The TCR was taken from a male donor with glioblastoma. Written as DNA, the CDR3 is TGTGCCAGCTCACCCGGACGGAGCACAGATACGCAGTATTTG. Amino acids: CASSPGRSTDTQYL.